This T cell receptor (beta chain) stems from a study of blood T cell repertoires in COVID-19. Study details: The United States, Italy and Spain supplied acute and convalescent COVID-19 samples. Sources were T cells, B-cell-depleted T cells, or PBMCs; the material itself was cDNA or gDNA.

Participants were aged about 18 to 100 years from about two dozen US areas. The CDR3 contains 14 residues. Germline CDR1 and CDR2: LGHDT and YNNKEL (reference sequence). V lost 10 bases and J 0 bases, leaving 15 bases between the germline ends. There are a few counts of this clone. Study processing details: The authors estimated nucleated cell counts from reference gene primer amplification. TCRdb's copy holds only in-frame clones and misses some; the assay was immunoSEQ multiplex PCR. V and J calls and clone size follow that table, whereas D and trimming were derived from the DNA. The sample shows approximately 130,000 clones, around nine tenths of them seen only once.

Sequencing used PBMCs or T cells enriched from blood (not recorded which). The sequence came from a woman aged 45-59 years who had recovered from COVID-19. This chain links TRBV3-1 (or the pseudogene TRBV3-2) with TRBJ1-1; tentative D call: TRBD1 (5 bases). As DNA, the CDR3 is TGTGCCACCAGGACCGGGGGGTTGAACACTGAAGCTTTCTTT. Encoded protein: CATRTGGLNTEAFF.